Each of the 19 T cell receptor beta chains below was sequenced from the same sample in a study of T cells expressing NK-cell markers. TCRdb re-called the 5' RACE reads and gives one entry per CDR3 protein, without DNA. The sample holds about 460,000 distinct CDR3 sequences. Sequencing was carried out using blood T cells: a sorted CD56 or NKG2C T cell subset, CD4+ or CD8+ T cells, or bulk PBMC T cells (not recorded which). The receptors come from a woman aged 45-65 years in good health.

J is TRBJ2-1 and V is TRBV3-1; the TCRdb call, TRBD2, lacks DNA for checking. Germline CDR1 and CDR2: LGHDT and YNNKEL (reference sequence). The CDR3 totals 15 residues. CDR3 in amino acids: CASSSTSSSYNEQFF.

CDR3 sequence: CASSYTPRKVNEQFF. The rearrangement uses TRBV6-5 and TRBJ2-1. The CDR3 covers 15 residues. Germline V CDR1 and CDR2: MNHEY, SVGAGI.

The rearrangement joins TRBV7-9 to TRBJ2-7; TCRdb gives TRBD2 as the D gene, but with no DNA this cannot be confirmed. The CDR3 contains 16 residues. Looked up from germline, CDR1 is SEHNR and CDR2 is FQNEAQ (reference sequence). CDR3 protein: CASSFLGTSGSYEQYF.

CDR3 residues: CASGRDRVLGETQYF. The chain carries TRBV5-1 and TRBJ2-5; no DNA is available, so the TRBD1 call from TCRdb remains unchecked. This CDR3 contains 15 residues. Looked up from germline, CDR1 is SGHRS and CDR2 is YFSETQ.

V is TRBV12-3 or TRBV12-4 and J is TRBJ2-2. This CDR3 comprises 13 residues. CDR3 loop: CASSLLDTGELFF.

The chain has TRBV5-1 and TRBJ2-1; TCRdb's D call, TRBD1, is unchecked because there is no DNA. From germline, CDR1 is SGHRS and CDR2 YFSETQ. This CDR3 comprises 17 residues. CDR3 loop: CASRTTGTALTYNEQFF.

J is TRBJ2-7 and V is TRBV27; TCRdb's assignment of TRBD1 cannot be checked, as there is no DNA. In germline, CDR1 is MNHEY, CDR2 SMNVEV (reference sequence). The CDR3 has 15 amino acids. This chain's CDR3 is CASRGQSSPPYEQYF.

The chain recombines TRBV4-1 with TRBJ2-5; TCRdb calls TRBD1, which cannot be checked without DNA. The germline V gene has CDR1 MGHRA and CDR2 YSYEKL. This CDR3 contains 16 residues. The CDR3 loop is CASSQDQRGGLETQYF.

The chain uses TRBV9 and TRBJ2-2; the TCRdb D gene call, TRBD1, has no DNA to confirm it. The CDR3 sequence is 15 residues long. CDR1 and CDR2 from the germline V gene are SGDLS and YYNGEE. The CDR3: CASSTRQANTGELFF.

The chain has TRBV12-3 or TRBV12-4 and TRBJ2-1; TCRdb indicates TRBD2, and absent DNA this call remains unverified. CDR3 size: 16 residues. The CDR3 sequence: CASSKPGLAGGVEQFF.

This sequence joins TRBV6-5 and TRBJ2-7; TCRdb picks TRBD1, but there is no DNA to check that call. Germline assignment: CDR1 MNHEY and CDR2 SVGAGI. The CDR3 has 15 residues. Here the CDR3 reads CASSYFGGSSYEQYF.

CDR3 loop: CSAQTQIGTDTQYF. The chain employs TRBV20-1 and TRBJ2-3. Germline V gene sequence: CDR1 DFQATT, CDR2 SNEGSKA (reference sequence). The CDR3 sequence is 14 residues long.

V is TRBV14 and J is TRBJ1-5; the TCRdb call, TRBD1, lacks DNA for checking. This CDR3 is built from 18 residues. Germline CDR1 reads SGHDN; CDR2 reads FVKESK. The CDR3 here is CASSQDTQGQYSNQPQHF.

The V call is TRBV20-1, the J call TRBJ2-4; the TCRdb call, TRBD2, lacks DNA for checking. This CDR3 has 17 residues. Germline V CDR1 and CDR2: DFQATT, SNEGSKA (reference sequence). The CDR3: CSARSPGLAATKNIQYF.

This rearrangement joins TRBV5-1 to TRBJ2-3; the D call of TRBD2 rests on TCRdb alone, since no DNA is present to check it. This CDR3 has 13 amino acids. Germline-derived CDR1 and CDR2 are SGHRS and YFSETQ. The chain's CDR3 is CASSQRETDTQYF.

CDR3 sequence reads: CRDRGAQYEQYF. This chain uses TRBV29-1 with TRBJ2-7; TCRdb outputs TRBD1, but without DNA this stays unchecked. The CDR3 runs to 12 residues. Germline loops: CDR1 SQVTM, CDR2 ANQGSEA.

The J gene is TRBJ2-1, the V gene TRBV7-9; TCRdb's D call, TRBD2, is unchecked because there is no DNA. The germline CDR1 and CDR2 sequences are SEHNR and FQNEAQ (reference sequence). This CDR3 comprises 13 residues. Here the CDR3 reads CASSPTHYDEQFF.

J is TRBJ1-1 and V is TRBV5-1. The CDR3 has 12 residues. Germline CDR1 SGHRS, CDR2 YFSETQ. The CDR3 spells CASSLDLSEAFF.

The chain employs TRBV3-1 and TRBJ2-7; the D call of TRBD1 rests on TCRdb alone, since no DNA is present to check it. Germline CDR1 LGHDT, CDR2 YNNKEL (reference sequence). The CDR3 runs to 14 residues. The CDR3 sequence: CASSQNRGYGEQYF.